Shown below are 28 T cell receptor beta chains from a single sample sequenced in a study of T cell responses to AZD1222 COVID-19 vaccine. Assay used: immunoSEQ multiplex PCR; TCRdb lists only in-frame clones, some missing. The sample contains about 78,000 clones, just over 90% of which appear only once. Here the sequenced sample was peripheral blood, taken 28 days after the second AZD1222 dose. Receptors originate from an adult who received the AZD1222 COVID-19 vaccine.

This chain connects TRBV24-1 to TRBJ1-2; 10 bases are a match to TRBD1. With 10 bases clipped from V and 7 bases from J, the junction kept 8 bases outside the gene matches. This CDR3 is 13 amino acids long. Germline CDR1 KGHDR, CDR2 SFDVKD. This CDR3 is CATKGQGVVGYTF. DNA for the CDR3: TGTGCCACGAAAGGACAGGGGGTGGTTGGCTACACCTTC.

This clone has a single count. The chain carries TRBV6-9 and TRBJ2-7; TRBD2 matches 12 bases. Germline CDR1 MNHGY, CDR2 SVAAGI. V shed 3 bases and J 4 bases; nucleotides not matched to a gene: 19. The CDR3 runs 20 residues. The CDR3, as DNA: TGTGCCAGCAGTTACCAATCTTCTACTAGCGGGAGGTTATGGGGGTACGAGCAGTACTTC. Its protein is CASSYQSSTSGRLWGYEQYF.

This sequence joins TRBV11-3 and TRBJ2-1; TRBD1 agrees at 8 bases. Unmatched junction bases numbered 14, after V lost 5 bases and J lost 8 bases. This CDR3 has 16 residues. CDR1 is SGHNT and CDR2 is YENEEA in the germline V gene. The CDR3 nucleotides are TGTGCCAGCAGCATCGGCGAGGGCAGGGGGCGGGATGAGCAGTTCTTC. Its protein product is CASSIGEGRGRDEQFF.

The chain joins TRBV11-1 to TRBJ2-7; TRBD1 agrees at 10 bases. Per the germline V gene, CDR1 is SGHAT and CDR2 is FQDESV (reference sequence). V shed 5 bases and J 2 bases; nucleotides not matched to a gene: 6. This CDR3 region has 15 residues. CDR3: CASSHRQGAAYEQYF. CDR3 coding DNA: TGTGCCAGCAGCCACCGACAGGGGGCGGCCTACGAGCAGTACTTC.

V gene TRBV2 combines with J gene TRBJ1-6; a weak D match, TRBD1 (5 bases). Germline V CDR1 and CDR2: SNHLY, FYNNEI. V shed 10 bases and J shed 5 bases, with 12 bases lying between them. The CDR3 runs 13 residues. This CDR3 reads CAKGRLNNSPLHF. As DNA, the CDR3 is TGTGCCAAGGGACGGCTAAATAATTCACCCCTCCACTTT. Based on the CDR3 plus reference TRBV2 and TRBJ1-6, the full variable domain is EPEVTQTPSHQVTQMGQEVILRCVPISNHLYFYWYRQILGQKVEFLVSFYNNEISEKSEIFDDQFSVERPDGSNFTLKIRSTKLEDSAMYFCAKGRLNNSPLHFGNGTRLTVT.

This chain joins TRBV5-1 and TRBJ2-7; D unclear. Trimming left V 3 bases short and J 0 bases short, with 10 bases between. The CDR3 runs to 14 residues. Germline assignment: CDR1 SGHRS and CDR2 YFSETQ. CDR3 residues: CASSSTASSYEQYF. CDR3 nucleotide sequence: TGCGCCAGCAGCTCGACTGCGAGCTCCTACGAGCAGTACTTC.

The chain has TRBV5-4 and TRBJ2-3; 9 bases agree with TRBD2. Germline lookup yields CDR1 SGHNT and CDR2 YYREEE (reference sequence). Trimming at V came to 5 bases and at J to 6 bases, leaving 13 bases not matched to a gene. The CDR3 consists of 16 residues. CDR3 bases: TGTGCCAGCAGATCTCGTAGCGGGAGTTGGGAGGATACGCAGTATTTT. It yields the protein CASRSRSGSWEDTQYF.

CDR3 in DNA: TGTGCCAGCAGCTTGGAGGCGTTAAGGGAACAGTACTTC. Amino acid sequence: CASSLEALREQYF. This chain joins TRBV5-8 and TRBJ2-7; D unresolved. V lost 0 bases to trimming and J lost 10 bases, with 14 bases between them. This CDR3 is 13 amino acids long. Germline V CDR1 and CDR2: SGHTS, YDEGEE.

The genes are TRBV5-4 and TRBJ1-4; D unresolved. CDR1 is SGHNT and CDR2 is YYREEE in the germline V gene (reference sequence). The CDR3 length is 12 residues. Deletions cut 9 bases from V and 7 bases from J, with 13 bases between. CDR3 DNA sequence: TGTGCCACCCGGGCGGTTGGTGAAAAACTGTTTTTT. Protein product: CATRAVGEKLFF.

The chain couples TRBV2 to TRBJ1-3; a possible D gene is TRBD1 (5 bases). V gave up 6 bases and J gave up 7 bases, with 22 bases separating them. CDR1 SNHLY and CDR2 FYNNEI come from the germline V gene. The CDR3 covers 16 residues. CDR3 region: CASSGPVGGGWNTIYF. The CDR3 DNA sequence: TGTGCCAGCAGCGGCCCCGTGGGGGGAGGTTGGAACACCATATATTTT.

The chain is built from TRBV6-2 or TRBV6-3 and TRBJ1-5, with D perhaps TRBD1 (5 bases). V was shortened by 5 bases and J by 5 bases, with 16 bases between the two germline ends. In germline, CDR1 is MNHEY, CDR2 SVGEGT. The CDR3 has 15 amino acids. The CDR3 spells CASSRPDSRYQPQHF. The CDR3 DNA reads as TGTGCCAGCAGTAGGCCCGACAGCCGGTATCAGCCCCAGCATTTT.

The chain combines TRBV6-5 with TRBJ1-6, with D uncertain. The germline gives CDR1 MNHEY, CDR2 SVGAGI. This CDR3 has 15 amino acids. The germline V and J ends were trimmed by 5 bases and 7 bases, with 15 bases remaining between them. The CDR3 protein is CASSPRKVVNSPLHF. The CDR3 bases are TGTGCCAGCAGTCCCCGGAAGGTTGTGAATTCACCCCTCCACTTT.

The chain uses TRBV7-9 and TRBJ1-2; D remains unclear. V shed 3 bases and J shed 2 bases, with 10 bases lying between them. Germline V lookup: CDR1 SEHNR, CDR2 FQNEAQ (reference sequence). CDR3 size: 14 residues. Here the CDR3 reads CASSFEGYNYGYTF. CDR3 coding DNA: TGTGCCAGCAGCTTCGAGGGATACAACTATGGCTACACCTTC.

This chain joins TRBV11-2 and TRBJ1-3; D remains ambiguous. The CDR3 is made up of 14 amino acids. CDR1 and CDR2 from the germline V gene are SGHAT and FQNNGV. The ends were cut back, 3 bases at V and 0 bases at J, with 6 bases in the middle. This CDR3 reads CASSFDTSGNTIYF. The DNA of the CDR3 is TGTGCCAGCAGCTTCGACACCTCTGGAAACACCATATATTTT.

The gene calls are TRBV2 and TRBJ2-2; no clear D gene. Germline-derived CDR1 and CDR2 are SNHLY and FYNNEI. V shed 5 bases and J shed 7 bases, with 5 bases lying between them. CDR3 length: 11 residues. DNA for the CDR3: TGTGCCAGCAGTTTGGTCGGGGAGCTGTTTTTT. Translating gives CASSLVGELFF.

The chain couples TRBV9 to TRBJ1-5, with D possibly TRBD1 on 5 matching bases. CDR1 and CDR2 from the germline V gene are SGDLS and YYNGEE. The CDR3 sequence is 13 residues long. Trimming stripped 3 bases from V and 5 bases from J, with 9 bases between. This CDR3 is CASSAGSHQPQHF. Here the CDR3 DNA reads TGTGCCAGCAGCGCAGGGTCCCATCAGCCCCAGCATTTT.

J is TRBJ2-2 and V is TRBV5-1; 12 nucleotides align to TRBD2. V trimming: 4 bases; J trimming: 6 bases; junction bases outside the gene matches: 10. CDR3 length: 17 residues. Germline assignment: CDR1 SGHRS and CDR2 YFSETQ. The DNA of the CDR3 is TGCGCCAGCAGCACCGGGCTTACTAGCGGGGGGTCCGGGGAGCTGTTTTTT. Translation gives CASSTGLTSGGSGELFF. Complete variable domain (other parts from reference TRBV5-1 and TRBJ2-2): KAGVTQTPRYLIKTRGQQVTLSCSPISGHRSVSWYQQTPGQGLQFLFEYFSETQRNKGNFPGRFSGRQFSNSRSEMNVSTLELGDSALYLCASSTGLTSGGSGELFFGEGSRLTVL.

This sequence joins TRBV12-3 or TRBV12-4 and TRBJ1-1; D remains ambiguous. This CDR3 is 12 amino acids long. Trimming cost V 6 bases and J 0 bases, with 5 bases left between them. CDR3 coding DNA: TGTGCCAGCAGCCGAGTGAACACTGAAGCTTTCTTT. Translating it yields CASSRVNTEAFF.

CDR3 sequence reads: CASSSKTGLVDEQYF. CDR3 in DNA: TGTGCCAGCAGCTCCAAGACAGGCCTCGTCGACGAGCAGTACTTC. The chain couples TRBV5-4 to TRBJ2-7; possible D gene TRBD1, 6 bases. This CDR3 comprises 15 residues. V gave up 3 bases and J gave up 5 bases, with 18 bases separating them. Germline lookup yields CDR1 SGHNT and CDR2 YYREEE (reference sequence).

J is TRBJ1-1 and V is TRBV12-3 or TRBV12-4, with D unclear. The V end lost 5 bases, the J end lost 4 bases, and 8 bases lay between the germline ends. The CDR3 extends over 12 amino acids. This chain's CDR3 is CASSRGVTEAFF. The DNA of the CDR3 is TGTGCCAGCAGTCGGGGTGTCACTGAAGCTTTCTTT.

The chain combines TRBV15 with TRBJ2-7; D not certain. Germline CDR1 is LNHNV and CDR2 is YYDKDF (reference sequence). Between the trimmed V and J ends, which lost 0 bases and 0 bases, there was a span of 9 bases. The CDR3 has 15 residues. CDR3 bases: TGTGCCACCAGCAGAGAGGCAGAAAGCTCCTACGAGCAGTACTTC. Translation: CATSREAESSYEQYF.

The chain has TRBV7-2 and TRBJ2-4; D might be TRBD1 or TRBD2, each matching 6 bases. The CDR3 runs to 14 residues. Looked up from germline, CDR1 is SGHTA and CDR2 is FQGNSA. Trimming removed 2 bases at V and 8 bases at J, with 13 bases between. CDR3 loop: CASSLLYREDIQYF. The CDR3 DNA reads TGTGCCAGCAGCTTACTATACAGGGAGGACATTCAGTACTTC.

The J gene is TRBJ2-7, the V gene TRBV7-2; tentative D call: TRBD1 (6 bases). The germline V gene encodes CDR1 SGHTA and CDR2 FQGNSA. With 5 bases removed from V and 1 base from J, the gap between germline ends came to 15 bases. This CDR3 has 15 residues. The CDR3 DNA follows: TGTGCCAGCAGCCTTTACAGGGTAGGGTCCTACGAGCAGTACTTC. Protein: CASSLYRVGSYEQYF.

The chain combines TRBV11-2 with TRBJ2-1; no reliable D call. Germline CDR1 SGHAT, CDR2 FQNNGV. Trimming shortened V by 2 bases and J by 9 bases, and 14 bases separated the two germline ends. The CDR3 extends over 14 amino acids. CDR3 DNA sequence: TGTGCCAGCAGCTTAATCCGAAGCACATCTGAGCAGTTCTTC. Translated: CASSLIRSTSEQFF. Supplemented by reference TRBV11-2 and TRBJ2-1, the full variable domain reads EAGVAQSPRYKIIEKRQSVAFWCNPISGHATLYWYQQILGQGPKLLIQFQNNGVVDDSQLPKDRFSAERLKGVDSTLKIQPAKLEDSAVYLCASSLIRSTSEQFFGPGTRLTVL.

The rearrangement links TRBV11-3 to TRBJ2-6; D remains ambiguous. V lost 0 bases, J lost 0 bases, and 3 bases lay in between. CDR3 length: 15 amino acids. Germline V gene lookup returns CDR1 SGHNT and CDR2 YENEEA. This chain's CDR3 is CASSLDNSGANVLTF. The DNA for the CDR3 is TGTGCCAGCAGCTTAGACAACTCTGGGGCCAACGTCCTGACTTTC.

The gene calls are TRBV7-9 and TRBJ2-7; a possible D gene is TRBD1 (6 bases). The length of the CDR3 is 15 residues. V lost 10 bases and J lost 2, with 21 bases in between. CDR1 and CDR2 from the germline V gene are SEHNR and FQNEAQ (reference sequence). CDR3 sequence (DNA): TGTGCCACCCAAGACAGGTTTTCAACCACCTACGAGCAGTACTTC. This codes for CATQDRFSTTYEQYF.

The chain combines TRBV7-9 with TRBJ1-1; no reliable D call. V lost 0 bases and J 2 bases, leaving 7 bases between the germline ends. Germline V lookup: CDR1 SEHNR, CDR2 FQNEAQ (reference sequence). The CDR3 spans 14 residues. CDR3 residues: CASSLAGINTEAFF. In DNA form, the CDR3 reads TGTGCCAGCAGCTTAGCCGGGATTAACACTGAAGCTTTCTTT.

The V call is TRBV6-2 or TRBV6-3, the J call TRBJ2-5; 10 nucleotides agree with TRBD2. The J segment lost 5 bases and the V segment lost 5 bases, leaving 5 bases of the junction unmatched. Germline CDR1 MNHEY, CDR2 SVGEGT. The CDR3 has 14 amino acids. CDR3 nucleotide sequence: TGTGCCAGCAGTCACCTGACTAGCGGGGAGACCCAGTACTTC. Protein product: CASSHLTSGETQYF.